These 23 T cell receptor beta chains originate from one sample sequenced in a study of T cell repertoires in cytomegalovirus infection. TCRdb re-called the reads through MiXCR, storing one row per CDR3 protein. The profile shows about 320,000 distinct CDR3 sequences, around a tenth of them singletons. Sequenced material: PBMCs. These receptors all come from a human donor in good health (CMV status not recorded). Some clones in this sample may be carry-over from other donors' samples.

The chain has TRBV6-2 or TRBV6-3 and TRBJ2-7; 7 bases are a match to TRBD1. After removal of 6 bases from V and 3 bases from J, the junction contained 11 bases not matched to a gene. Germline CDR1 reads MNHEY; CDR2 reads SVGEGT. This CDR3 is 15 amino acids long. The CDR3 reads CASRTGQVGDYEQYF. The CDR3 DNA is TGTGCCAGCAGGACAGGACAGGTCGGGGACTACGAGCAGTACTTC.

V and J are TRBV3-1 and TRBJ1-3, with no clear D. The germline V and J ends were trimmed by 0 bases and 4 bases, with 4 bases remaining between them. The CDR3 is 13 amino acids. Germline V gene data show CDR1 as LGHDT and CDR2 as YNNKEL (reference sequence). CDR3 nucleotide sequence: TGTGCCAGCAGCCAAGACGCAGGAAACACCATATATTTT. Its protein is CASSQDAGNTIYF.

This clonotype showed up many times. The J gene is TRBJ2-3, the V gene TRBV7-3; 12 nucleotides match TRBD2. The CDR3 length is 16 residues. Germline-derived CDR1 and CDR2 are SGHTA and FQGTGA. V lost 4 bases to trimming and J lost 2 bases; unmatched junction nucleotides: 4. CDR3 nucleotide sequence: TGTGCCAGCAGCTCTCGGACTAGCGGGGACACAGATACGCAGTATTTT. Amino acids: CASSSRTSGDTDTQYF.

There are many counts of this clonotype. This chain's CDR3 is CASSYRDTNNEQFF. The CDR3 coding sequence is TGTGCCAGCAGCTACAGGGACACTAACAATGAGCAGTTCTTC. V gene TRBV7-2 combines with J gene TRBJ2-1, with D perhaps TRBD1 (6 bases). V lost 4 bases and J 5 bases, leaving 12 bases between the germline ends. The CDR3 length is 14 residues. Germline assignment: CDR1 SGHTA and CDR2 FQGNSA.

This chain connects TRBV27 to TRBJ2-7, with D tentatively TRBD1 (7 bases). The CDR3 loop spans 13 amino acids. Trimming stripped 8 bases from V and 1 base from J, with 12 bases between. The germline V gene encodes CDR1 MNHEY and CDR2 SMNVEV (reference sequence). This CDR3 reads CASQGEASYEQYF. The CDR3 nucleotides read TGTGCCAGCCAGGGGGAGGCGTCCTACGAGCAGTACTTC.

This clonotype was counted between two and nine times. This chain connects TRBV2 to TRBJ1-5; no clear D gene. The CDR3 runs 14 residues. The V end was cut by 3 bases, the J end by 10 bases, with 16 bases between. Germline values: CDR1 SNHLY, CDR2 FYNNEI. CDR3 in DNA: TGTGCCAGCAGTGACGGGCAGGCCTATCGACCCCAGCATTTT. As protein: CASSDGQAYRPQHF.

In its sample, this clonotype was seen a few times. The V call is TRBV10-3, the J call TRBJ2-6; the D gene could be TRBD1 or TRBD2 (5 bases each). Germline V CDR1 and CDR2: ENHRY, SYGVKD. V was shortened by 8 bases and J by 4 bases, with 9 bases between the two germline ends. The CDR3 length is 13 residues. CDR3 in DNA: TGTGCCATCTTGGGACCCGGGGCCAACGTCCTGACTTTC. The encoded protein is CAILGPGANVLTF.

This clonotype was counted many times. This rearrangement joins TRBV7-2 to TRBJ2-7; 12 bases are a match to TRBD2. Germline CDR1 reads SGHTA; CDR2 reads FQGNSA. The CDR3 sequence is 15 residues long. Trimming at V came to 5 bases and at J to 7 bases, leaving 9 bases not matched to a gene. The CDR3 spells CASSLHLGLAGEQYF. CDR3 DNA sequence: TGTGCCAGCAGCCTACACCTAGGACTAGCGGGGGAGCAGTACTTC. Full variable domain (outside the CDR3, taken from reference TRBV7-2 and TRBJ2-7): GAGVSQSPSNKVTEKGKDVELRCDPISGHTALYWYRQSLGQGLEFLIYFQGNSAPDKSGLPSDRFSAERTGGSVSTLTIQRTQQEDSAVYLCASSLHLGLAGEQYFGPGTRLTVT.

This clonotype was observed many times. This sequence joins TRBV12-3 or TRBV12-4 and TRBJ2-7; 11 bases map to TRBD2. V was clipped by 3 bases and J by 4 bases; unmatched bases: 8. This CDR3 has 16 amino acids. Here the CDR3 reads CASSFYGLAGFYEQYF. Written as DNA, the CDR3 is TGTGCCAGCAGTTTTTACGGACTAGCGGGTTTTTACGAGCAGTACTTC.

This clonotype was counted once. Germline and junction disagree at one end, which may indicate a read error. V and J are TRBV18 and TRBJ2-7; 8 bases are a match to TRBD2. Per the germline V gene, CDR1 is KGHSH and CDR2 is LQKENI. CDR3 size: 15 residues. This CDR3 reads CASSHYSGDSYEQNF. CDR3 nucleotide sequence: TGTGCCAGCTCACATTATAGCGGGGACTCCTACGAGCAGAACTTC.

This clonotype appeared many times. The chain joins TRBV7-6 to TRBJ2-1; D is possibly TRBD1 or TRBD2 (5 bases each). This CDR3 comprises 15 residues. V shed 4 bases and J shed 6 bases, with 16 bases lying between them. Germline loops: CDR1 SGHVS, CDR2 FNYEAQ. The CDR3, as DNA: TGTGCCAGCAGCTCCCAACCGAGGGGTTTCAATGAGCAGTTCTTC. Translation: CASSSQPRGFNEQFF.

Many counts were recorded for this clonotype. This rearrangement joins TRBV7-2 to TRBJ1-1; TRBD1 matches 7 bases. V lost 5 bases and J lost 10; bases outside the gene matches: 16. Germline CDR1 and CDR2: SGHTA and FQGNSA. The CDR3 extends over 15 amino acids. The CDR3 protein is CASSPQGPITHGAFF. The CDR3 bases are TGTGCCAGCAGCCCACAGGGGCCCATAACCCATGGAGCTTTCTTT.

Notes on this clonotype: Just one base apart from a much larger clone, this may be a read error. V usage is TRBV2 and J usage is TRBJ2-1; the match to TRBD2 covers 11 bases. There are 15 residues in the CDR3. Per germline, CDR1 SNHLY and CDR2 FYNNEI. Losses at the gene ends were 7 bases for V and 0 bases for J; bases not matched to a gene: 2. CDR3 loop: CASKGLAVSYNEQFF. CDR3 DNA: TGTGCCAGCAAGGGACTAGCGGTCTCCTACAATGAGCAGTTCTTC. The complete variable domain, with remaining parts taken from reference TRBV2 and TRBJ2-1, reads EPEVTQTPSHQVTQMGQEVILRCVPISNHLYFYWYRQILGQKVEFLVSFYNNEISEKSEIFDDQFSVERPDGSNFTLKIRSTKLEDSAMYFCASKGLAVSYNEQFFGPGTRLTVL.

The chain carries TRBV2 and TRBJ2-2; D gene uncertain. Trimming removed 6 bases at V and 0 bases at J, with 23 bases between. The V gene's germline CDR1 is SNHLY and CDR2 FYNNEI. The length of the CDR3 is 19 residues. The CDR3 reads CASRAGVGTHPSNTGELFF. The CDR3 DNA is TGTGCCAGCAGAGCTGGCGTCGGAACCCATCCATCGAACACCGGGGAGCTGTTTTTT.

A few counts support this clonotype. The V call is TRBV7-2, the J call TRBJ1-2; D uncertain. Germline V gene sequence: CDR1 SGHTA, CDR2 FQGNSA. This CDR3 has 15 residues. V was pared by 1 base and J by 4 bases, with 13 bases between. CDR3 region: CASSLGRTEGYGYTF. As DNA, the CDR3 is TGTGCCAGCAGCTTAGGTCGGACCGAGGGCTATGGCTACACCTTC.

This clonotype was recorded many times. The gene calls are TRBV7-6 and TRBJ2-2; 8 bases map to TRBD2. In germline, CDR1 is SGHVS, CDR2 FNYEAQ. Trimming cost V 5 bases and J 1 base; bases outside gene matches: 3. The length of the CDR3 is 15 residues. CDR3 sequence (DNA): TGTGCCAGCAGCCAGGGACTAGTGAACACCGGGGAGCTGTTTTTT. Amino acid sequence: CASSQGLVNTGELFF.

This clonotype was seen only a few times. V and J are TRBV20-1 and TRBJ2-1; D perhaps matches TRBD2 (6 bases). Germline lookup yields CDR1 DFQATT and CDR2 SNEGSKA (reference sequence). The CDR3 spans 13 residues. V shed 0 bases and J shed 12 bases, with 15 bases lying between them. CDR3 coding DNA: TGCAGTGCTAGAGACCAAGCGGGTCGTAGGCAGTTCTTC. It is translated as CSARDQAGRRQFF.

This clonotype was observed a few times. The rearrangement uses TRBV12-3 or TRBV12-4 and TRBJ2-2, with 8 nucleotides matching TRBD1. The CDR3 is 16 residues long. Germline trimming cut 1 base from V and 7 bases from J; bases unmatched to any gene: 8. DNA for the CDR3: TGTGCCAGCAGTTTAGGGGGGCAGGGGGCAGGCGGGGAGCTGTTTTTT. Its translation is CASSLGGQGAGGELFF.

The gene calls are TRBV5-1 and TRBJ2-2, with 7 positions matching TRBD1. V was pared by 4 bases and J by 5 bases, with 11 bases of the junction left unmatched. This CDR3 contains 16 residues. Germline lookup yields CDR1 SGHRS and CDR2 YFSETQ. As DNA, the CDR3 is TGCGCCAGCAGCCGAGCGACAGGGTCAGGGACCGGGGAGCTGTTTTTT. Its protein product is CASSRATGSGTGELFF.

DNA of the CDR3: TGTGCCAGCAGCTTACGGACTTATAATTCACCCCTCCACTTT. Protein: CASSLRTYNSPLHF. The V and J genes are TRBV9 and TRBJ1-6; D is ambiguous. Germline CDR1 and CDR2: SGDLS and YYNGEE. V was clipped by 4 bases and J by 4 bases, with 9 bases between them. The CDR3 has 14 residues. The variable domain in full, with the rest retrieved from reference TRBV9 and TRBJ1-6, is DSGVTQTPKHLITATGQRVTLRCSPRSGDLSVYWYQQSLDQGLQFLIQYYNGEERAKGNILERFSAQQFPDLHSELNLSSLELGDSALYFCASSLRTYNSPLHFGNGTRLTVT.

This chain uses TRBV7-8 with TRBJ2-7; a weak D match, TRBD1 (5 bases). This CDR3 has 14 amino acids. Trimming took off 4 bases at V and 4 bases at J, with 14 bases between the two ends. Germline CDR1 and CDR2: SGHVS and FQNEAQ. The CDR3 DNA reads TGTGCCAGCAGCTCTAAGTGGCAGGGTTACGAGCAGTACTTC. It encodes CASSSKWQGYEQYF.

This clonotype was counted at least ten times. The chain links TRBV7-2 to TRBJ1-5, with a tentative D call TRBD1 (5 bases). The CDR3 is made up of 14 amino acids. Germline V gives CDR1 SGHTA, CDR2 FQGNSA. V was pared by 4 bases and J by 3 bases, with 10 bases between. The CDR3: CASSSRDHNQPQHF. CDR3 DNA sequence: TGTGCCAGCAGCTCCCGGGACCACAATCAGCCCCAGCATTTT.

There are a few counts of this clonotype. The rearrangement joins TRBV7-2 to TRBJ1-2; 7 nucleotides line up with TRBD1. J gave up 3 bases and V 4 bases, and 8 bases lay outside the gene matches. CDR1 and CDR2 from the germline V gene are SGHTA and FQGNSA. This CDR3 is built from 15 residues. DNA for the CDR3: TGTGCCAGCAGCTCCCGACAGGGCGCCGACTATGGCTACACCTTC. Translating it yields CASSSRQGADYGYTF.